This T cell receptor (beta chain) was found in a study of regulatory and conventional T cells in RAG deficiency. Study-wide results and limits: In Omenn syndrome, Treg and Tconv repertoires overlapped >75%. These Omenn syndrome Treg sorts may hold peripherally activated cells instead. Shannon entropy was markedly lower and Simpson indices higher in RAG-deficient patients than control T-cell subsets.

CDR3 length equals 15 residues. With 2 bases removed from V and 3 bases from J, the gap between germline ends came to 13 bases. Germline V gives CDR1 SGHTA, CDR2 FQGTGA. A word on this clone: The antigen is unknown.

Method: immunoSEQ multiplex PCR; TCRdb's copy keeps in-frame clones and lacks some. The table lists around 37,000 clones, around 89% of them singletons, with around 13% in the top ten. The sample was also linked to a second study, of regulatory T cells. That source reports: Primers: 52 TRBV forward and 13 TRBJ reverse. Patient repertoires had restricted TRB V-J pairs and skewed V and J usage, most in Tregs.

The TCR sequence derives from a human donor in good health. The rearrangement joins TRBV7-3 to TRBJ2-5, with D perhaps matching TRBD2 (6 bases). Sequenced: CD8+ T cells sorted from blood. The CDR3 DNA follows: TGTGCCAGCAGCTTAGGGGCGGGGCCAGAAGAGACCCAGTACTTC. This translates into CASSLGAGPEETQYF. Drawing the rest from reference TRBV7-3 and TRBJ2-5, the complete variable domain is GAGVSQTPSNKVTEKGKYVELRCDPISGHTALYWYRQSLGQGPEFLIYFQGTGAADDSGLPNDRFFAVRPEGSVSTLKIQRTERGDSAVYLCASSLGAGPEETQYFGPGTRLLVL.